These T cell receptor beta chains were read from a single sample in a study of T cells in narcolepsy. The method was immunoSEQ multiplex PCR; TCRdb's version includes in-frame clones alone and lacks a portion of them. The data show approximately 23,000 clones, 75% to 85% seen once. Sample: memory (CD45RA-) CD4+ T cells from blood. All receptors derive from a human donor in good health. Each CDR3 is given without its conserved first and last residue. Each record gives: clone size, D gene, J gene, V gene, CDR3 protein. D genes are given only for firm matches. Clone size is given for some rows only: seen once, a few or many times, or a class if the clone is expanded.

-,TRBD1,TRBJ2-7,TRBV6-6,ASMTNRGSFYEQY
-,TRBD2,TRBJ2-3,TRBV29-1,SALSGDSTDTQY
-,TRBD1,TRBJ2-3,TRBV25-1,ASSDDRGLTDTQY
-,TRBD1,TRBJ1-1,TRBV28,ASIPGQGVWSEAF
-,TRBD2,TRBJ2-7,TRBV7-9,ASSLDLSGRGEQY
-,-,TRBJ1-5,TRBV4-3,ASSQDNYGNQPQH
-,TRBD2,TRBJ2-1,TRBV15,ATRTGTSGSYNEQF
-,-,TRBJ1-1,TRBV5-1,ASSGGRTFEAF
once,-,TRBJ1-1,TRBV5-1,ASSLVGGPNTEAF
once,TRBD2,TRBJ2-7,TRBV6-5,ASWGRANSYEQY
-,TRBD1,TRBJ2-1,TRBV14,ASSQPRQGGWDEQF
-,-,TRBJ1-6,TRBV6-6,ASCRDGTNLH
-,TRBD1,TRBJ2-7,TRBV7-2,ASSLMGRDRGHIFYEQY
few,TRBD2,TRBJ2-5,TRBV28,ASSFRVPREQTQY
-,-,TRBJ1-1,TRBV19,ASTRRARGQGVRNTEAF
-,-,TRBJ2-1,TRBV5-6,ASSLTEANEQF
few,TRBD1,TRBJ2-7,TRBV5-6,ASSFPGQASYEQY
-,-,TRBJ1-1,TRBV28,ASSLSAAHGEAF
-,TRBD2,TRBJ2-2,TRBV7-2,ATLRGAGGTGELF
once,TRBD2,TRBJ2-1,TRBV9,ASSAPTSGRAEEQF
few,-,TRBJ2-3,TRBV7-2,ASSLSYTDTQY
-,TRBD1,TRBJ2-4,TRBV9,ASSVTKGAPMAVYKNIQY
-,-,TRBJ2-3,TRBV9,ASCPESPDTQY
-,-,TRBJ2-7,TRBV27,ASSRGHHSSYEQY
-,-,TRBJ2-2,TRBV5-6,ASIPGRTNTGELF